The rows below give T cell receptor beta chains drawn from one sample of a study of T cell responses to AZD1222 COVID-19 vaccine. Sequencing used immunoSEQ multiplex PCR; TCRdb keeps in-frame clones, though not all of them. The repertoire holds 120,000 or so clones, with about 93% as singletons. Sequencing used peripheral blood, obtained 28 days after the second AZD1222 dose. The receptors come from an adult who received the AZD1222 COVID-19 vaccine. The CDR3 runs from the conserved cysteine through the conserved F or W. The D gene is left open where the match is weak. Size values are once, few and many counts, or a class for expanded clones, and some rows have none.

cdr3_aa	cdr3_nt	d_call	cdr3_length	v_call	clone_size	j_call
CASSQVSRQNTEAFF	TGTGCCAGCAGCCAGGTGTCCCGGCAGAACACTGAAGCTTTCTTT	-	15	TRBV7-2	few	TRBJ1-1
CASSESWAGNQPQHF	TGTGCCAGCAGTGAATCCTGGGCCGGCAATCAGCCCCAGCATTTT	-	15	TRBV6-1	-	TRBJ1-5
CASSLAARRDEKLFF	TGCGCCAGCAGCTTGGCGGCACGGAGGGATGAAAAACTGTTTTTT	-	15	TRBV5-1	once	TRBJ1-4
CASSPLWTAGGSTEAFF	TGTGCCAGCAGCCCTCTCTGGACGGCTGGGGGGAGCACTGAAGCTTTCTTT	-	17	TRBV7-8	once	TRBJ1-1
CASSLGRDNEQFF	TGTGCCAGCAGCTTAGGACGCGACAATGAGCAGTTCTTC	-	13	TRBV6-4	-	TRBJ2-1
CASSNPLQQGAFGYTF	TGTGCCAGTAGTAATCCCCTCCAACAGGGGGCGTTTGGCTACACCTTC	TRBD1	16	TRBV19	-	TRBJ1-2
CASSLGQSINYGYTF	TGTGCCAGCAGTTTGGGACAGTCCATTAACTATGGCTACACCTTC	TRBD1	15	TRBV6-2/TRBV6-3	-	TRBJ1-2
CASSLEAGGPYEQYF	TGTGCCAGCAGCTTAGAGGCAGGGGGTCCCTACGAGCAGTACTTC	TRBD1	15	TRBV7-2	-	TRBJ2-7
CAISEESRSNGYTF	TGTGCCATCAGTGAGGAGAGCCGCTCGAATGGCTACACCTTC	-	14	TRBV10-3	-	TRBJ1-2
CASRGSLPYSPLHF	TGTGCCAGCCGGGGGAGCTTGCCATATTCACCCCTCCACTTT	-	14	TRBV6-5	-	TRBJ1-6
CASSQGRSGTGLWGYTF	TGCGCCAGCAGCCAAGGGAGATCCGGGACGGGCCTTTGGGGCTACACCTTC	-	17	TRBV4-3	large	TRBJ1-2
CASSLVGREQFF	TGTGCCAGCAGCTTGGTTGGCCGTGAGCAGTTCTTC	-	12	TRBV5-6	-	TRBJ2-1
CASSSSSGGANEQFF	TGTGCCAGCAGCTCCTCTAGCGGGGGGGCCAATGAGCAGTTCTTC	TRBD2	15	TRBV3-1/TRBV3-2	-	TRBJ2-1
CSVENALAREQYF	TGCAGCGTTGAAAACGCCCTAGCACGCGAGCAGTACTTC	-	13	TRBV29-1	-	TRBJ2-7
CASRGTGRILYGYTF	TGTGCCAGCAGGGGGACAGGGCGAATTCTATATGGCTACACCTTC	TRBD1	15	TRBV2	-	TRBJ1-2
CAWSVRYTEAFF	TGTGCCTGGAGTGTACGGTACACTGAAGCTTTCTTT	-	12	TRBV30	-	TRBJ1-1
CASSASGGADGELFF	TGTGCCAGCAGCGCGTCCGGGGGGGCGGACGGGGAGCTGTTTTTT	TRBD2	15	TRBV9	-	TRBJ2-2
CAINGDGPNTGELFF	TGTGCCATCAACGGGGACGGACCGAACACCGGGGAGCTGTTTTTT	-	15	TRBV10-3	-	TRBJ2-2
CSAGYGSNEQYF	TGCAGCGCTGGATACGGGAGTAACGAGCAGTACTTC	-	12	TRBV29-1	-	TRBJ2-7
CASRRLAGGPSHTEQFF	TGTGCCAGCAGGAGACTAGCGGGAGGGCCTAGCCATACTGAGCAGTTCTTC	TRBD2	17	TRBV27	-	TRBJ2-1
CSDGLETQYF	TGCAGCGATGGTTTGGAGACCCAGTACTTC	-	10	TRBV29-1	-	TRBJ2-5
CASSLGRTHYGYTF	TGTGCCAGCAGCTTAGGTCGAACCCACTATGGCTACACCTTC	-	14	TRBV7-8	-	TRBJ1-2
CASIPPGQGGNEQFF	TGTGCCAGCATCCCCCCCGGACAGGGGGGCAATGAGCAGTTCTTC	TRBD1	15	TRBV6-6	-	TRBJ2-1
CASSPQGARGNTIYF	TGTGCCAGCAGCCCTCAGGGGGCGCGAGGAAACACCATATATTTT	TRBD1	15	TRBV14	-	TRBJ1-3
CASGPGTDYGYTF	TGTGCCAGCGGACCGGGGACAGACTATGGCTACACCTTC	TRBD1	13	TRBV5-4	-	TRBJ1-2
CASSVEAGGSDTQYF	TGTGCCAGCAGCGTAGAGGCGGGAGGGTCAGATACGCAGTATTTT	TRBD2	15	TRBV9	-	TRBJ2-3
CASSYLRGPSYEQYF	TGTGCCAGCAGTTATCTCCGGGGGCCCTCCTACGAGCAGTACTTC	-	15	TRBV6-5	-	TRBJ2-7
CSARRDREVYF	TGCAGTGCTAGACGCGACAGGGAGGTGTACTTC	-	11	TRBV20-1	-	TRBJ2-7
CASSLAGYEQYF	TGTGCCAGCAGCTTAGCTGGGTACGAGCAGTACTTC	-	12	TRBV11-2	-	TRBJ2-7
CASSLGGLAGGQEQFF	TGTGCCAGCAGTTTAGGCGGACTAGCGGGGGGTCAGGAGCAGTTCTTC	TRBD2	16	TRBV28	few	TRBJ2-1